These 2 T cell receptor beta chains originate from one sample sequenced in a study of identical twins. From the 5' RACE reads, TCRdb called clonotypes with MiXCR, one entry per CDR3 protein. The table lists hundreds of thousands of distinct CDR3 sequences, around 7.5% of them singletons. This same sample was also part of a study on yellow fever vaccine responses in identical twins.

Input material: PBMCs. The receptors come from a woman under 30 in good health.

At least ten counts were recorded for this clonotype. The chain couples TRBV12-3 or TRBV12-4 to TRBJ2-7; TRBD1 matches 7 bases. Trimming took 3 bases from V and 6 from J; bases not matched to a gene: 2. The length of the CDR3 is 12 residues. CDR3 sequence reads: CASSFEGAEQYF. DNA for the CDR3: TGTGCCAGCAGTTTCGAGGGGGCCGAGCAGTACTTC.

V and J are TRBV10-3 and TRBJ2-3; 7 nucleotides agree with TRBD1. Germline lookup yields CDR1 ENHRY and CDR2 SYGVKD. V lost 2 bases and J lost 14; bases outside the gene matches: 10. CDR3 length: 13 residues. The CDR3 nucleotides are TGTGCCATCAGTGAGGAAGGGGGCTTCCCGCGGTATTTT. The encoded protein is CAISEEGGFPRYF.